These 14 T cell receptor beta chains share one sample of origin, sequenced in a study of T cell clones after liver transplantation. Libraries were prepared by immunoSEQ multiplex PCR; TCRdb keeps only in-frame clonotypes and omits some of them. The sample lists about 99,000 clones, around four fifths seen once, with approximately 2.8% in the top ten. The sequencing here drew on CD4+ T cells from blood, taken around 49 months after liver transplant. The receptors stem from a human patient who received a liver transplant. Some of the T cells may derive from the graft donor.

The chain links TRBV2 to TRBJ2-5; TRBD1 is a possible D gene (6 bases). The germline CDR1 and CDR2 sequences are SNHLY and FYNNEI. The V and J ends lost 3 bases and 5 bases respectively, with 16 bases between them. The CDR3 loop spans 15 amino acids. CDR3 sequence (DNA): TGTGCCAGCAGTGAGTCCAGCGCAGGGGCTGAGACCCAGTACTTC. Amino acids: CASSESSAGAETQYF.

This clone was detected only once. The chain combines TRBV11-2 with TRBJ2-3; TRBD1 might be the D (6 bases). Trimming pared 5 bases from V and 2 bases from J, leaving 17 bases between. CDR3 length: 16 amino acids. CDR1 and CDR2 from the germline V gene are SGHAT and FQNNGV. The CDR3 spells CASSPRLTGITDTQYF. The CDR3 DNA follows: TGTGCCAGCAGCCCACGCCTGACAGGCATCACAGATACGCAGTATTTT.

The chain is built from TRBV2 and TRBJ2-7, with 8 bases matching TRBD1. The CDR3 has 13 residues. J lost 5 bases, V lost 6 bases, and 6 bases had no gene match. CDR1 and CDR2 from the germline V gene are SNHLY and FYNNEI. The CDR3 sequence is CASSRTGGNEQYF. The CDR3 bases are TGTGCCAGCAGCAGAACAGGGGGTAACGAGCAGTACTTC.

This clone was recorded once. This chain links TRBV9 with TRBJ1-5; the D is unclear. The CDR3 has 16 residues. Deletions cut 0 bases from V and 9 bases from J, with 19 bases between. Germline V gene sequence: CDR1 SGDLS, CDR2 YYNGEE. CDR3 amino acids: CASSVGADRLAGPQHF. The CDR3 DNA reads as TGTGCCAGCAGCGTAGGCGCCGACCGTTTAGCGGGGCCCCAGCATTTT.

The chain is built from TRBV11-2 and TRBJ2-5; 8 nucleotides line up with TRBD2. The germline V gene has CDR1 SGHAT and CDR2 FQNNGV. J gave up 5 bases and V 2 bases, and 4 bases lay outside the gene matches. CDR3 length equals 14 residues. The CDR3 region has the DNA TGTGCCAGCAGCTTAAGCGGGGGCACGGAGACCCAGTACTTC. As protein: CASSLSGGTETQYF.

The genes are TRBV19 and TRBJ2-7, with 10 bases that match TRBD2. The CDR3 has 17 residues. J gave up 4 bases and V 4 bases, and 13 bases lay outside the gene matches. CDR1 is LNHDA, CDR2 SQIVND, per germline (reference sequence). CDR3 sequence: CASSTPRDSGGRYEQYF. The CDR3 nucleotides read TGTGCCAGTAGTACACCCCGTGATAGCGGGGGGCGGTACGAGCAGTACTTC.

J is TRBJ1-5 and V is TRBV6-5; 10 bases match TRBD1. There are 13 residues in the CDR3. The germline gives CDR1 MNHEY, CDR2 SVGAGI. V lost 6 bases, J lost 9 bases, and 5 bases stayed unmatched. In DNA, the CDR3 is TGTGCCAGCAGCTCGGGACAGGGGCTGCCCCAGCATTTT. As protein: CASSSGQGLPQHF.

The chain links TRBV5-8 to TRBJ1-1; D gene ambiguous. Trimming left V 3 bases short and J 1 base short, with 10 bases between. This CDR3 spans 14 amino acids. Germline CDR1 reads SGHTS; CDR2 reads YDEGEE. CDR3 coding DNA: TGTGCCAGCAGCTCCTATAATGGGAACACTGAAGCTTTCTTT. Its protein product is CASSSYNGNTEAFF.

The J gene is TRBJ1-1, the V gene TRBV5-6; 8 bases are a match to TRBD1. CDR3 length equals 13 residues. Losses at the gene ends were 4 bases for V and 11 bases for J; bases not matched to a gene: 10. The germline gives CDR1 SGHDT, CDR2 YYEEEE. CDR3 coding DNA: TGTGCCAGCAGCCTAGGACAGGGCATGTATGCTTTCTTT. Translation: CASSLGQGMYAFF.

The genes are TRBV28 and TRBJ2-7; D gene ambiguous. V was clipped by 3 bases and J by 6 bases, with 12 bases between them. The CDR3 spans 13 residues. CDR1 and CDR2 (germline): MDHEN, SYDVKM. This CDR3 is CASSLGPFREQYF. The DNA of the CDR3 is TGTGCCAGCAGTTTGGGCCCCTTCCGCGAGCAGTACTTC.

The chain employs TRBV12-5 and TRBJ2-7; D may match TRBD1 or TRBD2 (5 bases each). The CDR3 is made up of 16 amino acids. The germline gives CDR1 LGHNT, CDR2 FRNRAP. V gave up 4 bases and J gave up 3 bases, with 19 bases separating them. The CDR3 sequence: CASGSLEVGQYYEQYF. The DNA of the CDR3 is TGTGCTAGTGGTTCCCTGGAGGTGGGGCAGTACTACGAGCAGTACTTC.

This chain connects TRBV19 to TRBJ1-5; 7 bases line up with TRBD1. CDR3 length: 18 residues. The V gene end was trimmed by 5 bases and the J gene end by 7 bases; junction bases not matched to a gene: 20. Germline-derived CDR1 and CDR2 are LNHDA and SQIVND (reference sequence). CDR3: CASSRILGVRDSGQPQHF. DNA of the CDR3: TGTGCCAGTAGTCGAATACTCGGAGTTCGGGACAGTGGCCAGCCCCAGCATTTT.

This chain connects TRBV5-1 to TRBJ2-1, with TRBD2 as a possible D gene (5 bases). CDR1 and CDR2 (germline): SGHRS, YFSETQ. This CDR3 is 14 amino acids long. V shed 1 base and J shed 6 bases, with 11 bases lying between them. The CDR3 bases are TGCGCCAGCAGCTTGCCGGAGCGGACCAATGAGCAGTTCTTC. This sequence encodes CASSLPERTNEQFF.

The chain is built from TRBV27 and TRBJ2-1; 10 nucleotides match TRBD1. The germline V gene has CDR1 MNHEY and CDR2 SMNVEV (reference sequence). V dropped 3 bases and J dropped 9; count of bases not matched to a gene: 5. The CDR3 consists of 14 residues. The CDR3: CASSFRDRGSEQFF. The CDR3 DNA is TGTGCCAGCAGTTTTCGGGACAGGGGTAGTGAGCAGTTCTTC.